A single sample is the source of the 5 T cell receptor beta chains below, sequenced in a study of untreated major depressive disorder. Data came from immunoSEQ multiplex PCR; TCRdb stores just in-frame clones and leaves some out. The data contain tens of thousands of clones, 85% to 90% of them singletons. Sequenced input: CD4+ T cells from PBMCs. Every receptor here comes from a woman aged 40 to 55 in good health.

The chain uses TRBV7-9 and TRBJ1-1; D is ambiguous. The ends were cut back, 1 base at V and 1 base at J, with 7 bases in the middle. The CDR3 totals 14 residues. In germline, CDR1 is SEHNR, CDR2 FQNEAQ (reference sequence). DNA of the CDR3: TGTGCCAGCAGCTTAGGGGCTTCGAACACTGAAGCTTTCTTT. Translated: CASSLGASNTEAFF.

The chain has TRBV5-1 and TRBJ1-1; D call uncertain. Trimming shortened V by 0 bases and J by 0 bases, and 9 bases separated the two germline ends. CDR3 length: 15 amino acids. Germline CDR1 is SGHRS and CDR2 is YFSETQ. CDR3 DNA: TGCGCCAGCAGCTTGGAACCCCGGATGAACACTGAAGCTTTCTTT. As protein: CASSLEPRMNTEAFF.

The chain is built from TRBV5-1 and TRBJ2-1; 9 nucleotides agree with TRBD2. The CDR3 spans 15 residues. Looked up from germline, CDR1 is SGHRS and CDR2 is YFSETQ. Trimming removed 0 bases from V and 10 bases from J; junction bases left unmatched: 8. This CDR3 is CASSLASGNSREQFF. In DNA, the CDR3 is TGCGCCAGCAGCTTGGCTAGCGGGAATTCTCGGGAGCAGTTCTTC.

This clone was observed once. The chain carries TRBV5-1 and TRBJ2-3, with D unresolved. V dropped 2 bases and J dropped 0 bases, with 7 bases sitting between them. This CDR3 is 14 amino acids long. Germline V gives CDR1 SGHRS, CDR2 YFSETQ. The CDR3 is CASSFGQSTDTQYF. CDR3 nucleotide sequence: TGCGCCAGCAGCTTCGGGCAGAGCACAGATACGCAGTATTTT.

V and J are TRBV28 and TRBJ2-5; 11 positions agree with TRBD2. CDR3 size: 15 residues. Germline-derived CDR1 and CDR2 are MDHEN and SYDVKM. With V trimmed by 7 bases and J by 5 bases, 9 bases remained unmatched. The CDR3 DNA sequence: TGTGCCAGCAAGGGGGGGACTAGCGGCGGGGAGACCCAGTACTTC. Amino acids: CASKGGTSGGETQYF. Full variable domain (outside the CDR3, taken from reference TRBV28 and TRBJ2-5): DVKVTQSSRYLVKRTGEKVFLECVQDMDHENMFWYRQDPGLGLRLIYFSYDVKMKEKGDIPEGYSVSREKKERFSLILESASTNQTSMYLCASKGGTSGGETQYFGPGTRLLVL.